This T cell receptor (beta chain) was documented in a study of blood T cells in healthy people across ages. This clonotype turned up a few times. Alongside a J-beta primer mix, a sample-barcoded 5' primer served in a second PCR lasting about 7 to 11 cycles. Each CDR3 protein is one row after TCRdb ran MiXCR on the 5' RACE reads. Of about 1.4 million distinct CDR3 sequences in the sample, approximately 59% were seen once. Germline V gene data show CDR1 as SGHTA and CDR2 as FQGNSA. The CDR3 length is 14 residues. Trimming removed 5 bases at V and 8 bases at J, with 17 bases between. V is TRBV7-2 and J is TRBJ2-3, with a possible D match to TRBD1 (6 bases). Input material: blood. This clonotype was obtained from a man between 18 and 35 years old in good health. The CDR3 nucleotides are TGTGCCAGCAGCCAACCTACAGGGCTGGGTACGCAGTATTTT. Its protein product is CASSQPTGLGTQYF.